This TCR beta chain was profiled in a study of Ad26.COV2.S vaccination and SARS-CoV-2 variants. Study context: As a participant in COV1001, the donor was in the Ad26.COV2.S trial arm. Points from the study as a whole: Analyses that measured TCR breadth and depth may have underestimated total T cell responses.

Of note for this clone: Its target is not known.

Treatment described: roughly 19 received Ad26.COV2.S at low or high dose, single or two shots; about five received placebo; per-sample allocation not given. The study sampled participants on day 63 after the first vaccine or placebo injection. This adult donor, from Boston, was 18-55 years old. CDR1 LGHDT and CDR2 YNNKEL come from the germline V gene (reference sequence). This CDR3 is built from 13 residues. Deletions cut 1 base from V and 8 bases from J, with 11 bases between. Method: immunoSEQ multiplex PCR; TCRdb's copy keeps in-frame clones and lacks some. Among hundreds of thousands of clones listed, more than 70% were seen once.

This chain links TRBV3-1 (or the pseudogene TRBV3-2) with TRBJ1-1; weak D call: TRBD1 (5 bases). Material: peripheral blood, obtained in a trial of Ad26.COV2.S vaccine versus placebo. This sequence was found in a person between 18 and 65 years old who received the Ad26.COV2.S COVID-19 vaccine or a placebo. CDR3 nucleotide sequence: TGTGCCAGCAGCCAAGTAGGGGAGACAGAAGCTTTCTTT. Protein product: CASSQVGETEAFF.